This T cell receptor beta chain was found in a study of identical twins. Regarding the study as a whole: Insertions ran lower in abundant cord blood beta clonotypes, though not in memory repertoires. Findings came from cross-sectional statistics, without long-term follow-up of donors.

TCRdb reanalysed the 5' RACE reads using MiXCR and keeps one entry per CDR3 protein. This table holds hundreds of thousands of distinct CDR3 sequences, under 9% found once. This clonotype has only a few counts. Its antigen is not identified. Germline CDR1 reads LGHNA; CDR2 reads YSLEER. The V gene lost 0 bases and the J gene lost 1 base, with 19 bases spanning the gap. CDR3 length: 18 amino acids. These sequences were also reported in another study, on yellow fever vaccine responses in identical twins.

The clonotype originates from a woman between 18 and 29 years old in good health. Sequencing was performed on PBMCs. The J gene is TRBJ2-7, the V gene TRBV4-3; TRBD2 is a possible D gene (6 bases). In DNA form, the CDR3 reads TGCGCCAGCAGCCAAGAGGTGGCCCTGAGCGCGGGGTCCTACGAGCAGTACTTC. It translates to CASSQEVALSAGSYEQYF.